This T cell receptor beta chain was retrieved from a study of cytomegalovirus exposure and HLA in healthy donors. This CDR3 is built from 15 residues. Trimming removed 7 bases at V and 0 bases at J, with 14 bases between. Germline-derived CDR1 and CDR2 are LNHDA and SQIVND (reference sequence). The study ran its PCR with 60 Vbeta and 13 Jbeta primers. Some clones are missing from TCRdb's copy, which holds only in-frame ones; the method was immunoSEQ multiplex PCR. The sample lists roughly 100,000 clones, 60% to 70% occurring once. The receptor's source is a man under 40 in good health and CMV-seropositive. Sequencing was carried out using PBMCs. V gene TRBV19 combines with J gene TRBJ2-3; perhaps TRBD1 as D (5 bases). The CDR3 DNA reads as TGTGCCAGTAATCATGGGGCAGCTAGCACAGATACGCAGTATTTT. Translation: CASNHGAASTDTQYF.